This T cell receptor beta chain was retrieved from a study of blood T cells in healthy people across ages. This clonotype was seen only a few times. The germline gives CDR1 MDHEN, CDR2 SYDVKM. This CDR3 is built from 14 residues. Trimming cost V 5 bases and J 5 bases; bases outside gene matches: 3. Using a J-beta primer mix together with a sample-barcoded 5' primer, a second PCR was run for 7 to 11 cycles. A template-switch adaptor that had 12 random nucleotides put a tag on each cDNA molecule. A single record per CDR3 protein comes from TCRdb applying MiXCR to the 5' RACE reads. The table records 750,000 or so distinct CDR3 sequences, 20% to 25% of them present only once. These data also featured in a second study, about T cells of mothers and their children. Turning to that study: Sample barcodes and 2-4 random nucleotides were added by the M1S primer of the second PCR. The TCR beta CDR3 read count exceeded 9.5 million for each mother and was around 3.1 million for each child. With unrelated pairs as the comparison, related mother-child pairs had a slightly higher overlap that was not significant.

This sequence joins TRBV28 and TRBJ1-4, with 9 bases identical to TRBD1. Sequenced input: blood. The clonotype comes from a boy between 10 and 17 years old in good health. CDR3 in amino acids: CASSGTGRNEKLFF. The CDR3 DNA sequence: TGTGCCAGCAGTGGGACAGGGAGGAATGAAAAACTGTTTTTT.